This passage covers 15 T cell receptor beta chains from one sample sequenced in a study of blood T cell repertoires in COVID-19. TCRdb keeps only in-frame clones here, not all; method: immunoSEQ multiplex PCR. The sample has some 150,000 clones; more than 80% are singletons. The source material was peripheral blood. The receptors here all came from a woman aged 40-49 years with acute or convalescent COVID-19.

This chain joins TRBV21-1 and TRBJ2-5; the table names TRBD1, a call not compared with the DNA. TRBV21-1 is described as a pseudogene. This CDR3 has 15 amino acids. The CDR3 DNA is TGTGCCAGGGATAGACAGGGGGCCCTACAAGAGACCCAGTACTTC. Its translation: CARDRQGALQETQYF.

The table lists this clone with a count of one. DNA for the CDR3: TGTGCCAGCAGCTCCGCGGGGGGACAGGGTTACAATGAGCAGTTCTTC. Residues: CASSSAGGQGYNEQFF. The chain combines TRBV6-6 with TRBJ2-1; D possibly corresponds to TRBD1 (9 bases). Between the trimmed V and J ends, which lost 6 bases and 4 bases, there was a span of 19 bases. Germline CDR1 and CDR2: MNHNY and SVGAGI (reference sequence). The CDR3 loop spans 16 amino acids.

The chain uses TRBV18 and TRBJ1-6, with 7 positions matching TRBD1. The CDR3 runs 15 residues. V gave up 3 bases and J gave up 5 bases; unmatched junction bases: 4. Germline CDR1 is KGHSH and CDR2 is LQKENI. The CDR3 sequence: CASSPTTGNNSPLHF. The CDR3 nucleotides read TGTGCCAGCTCACCGACGACAGGGAATAATTCACCCCTCCACTTT.

Notes on this clone: No DNA is shown, since the ends of the CDR3 on it are uncertain; the CDR3 is the one TCRdb lists. The CDR3 is CATSFGAGELFF. V is TRBV24-1 and J is TRBJ2-2; TRBD2, as called in the table, went unchecked against the DNA. Germline loops: CDR1 KGHDR, CDR2 SFDVKD. The CDR3 length is 12 residues, termini included.

This sequence joins TRBV28 and TRBJ2-7; D is unclear. Trimming took 1 base from V and 1 from J, leaving 11 bases between them. The CDR3 length is 15 residues. CDR1 MDHEN and CDR2 SYDVKM come from the germline V gene. CDR3 protein: CASSLSLTGSYEQYF. CDR3 nucleotides: TGTGCCAGCAGTTTATCCCTCACGGGTTCCTACGAGCAGTACTTC.

The chain uses TRBV11-3 and TRBJ2-1; 8 positions agree with TRBD1. CDR3 length: 14 amino acids. Germline trimming cut 5 bases from V and 8 bases from J; bases unmatched to any gene: 8. Germline-derived CDR1 and CDR2 are SGHNT and YENEEA. CDR3 protein: CASSKGQVGDEQFF. CDR3 in DNA: TGTGCCAGCAGCAAGGGACAGGTTGGTGATGAGCAGTTCTTC.

J is TRBJ2-3 and V is TRBV28, with 9 bases matching TRBD1. The V segment lost 6 bases and the J segment 0 bases; nucleotides outside the gene matches: 4. Per the germline V gene, CDR1 is MDHEN and CDR2 is SYDVKM. The CDR3 runs 15 residues. CDR3 nucleotide sequence: TGTGCCAGCAGCCCCGGGACAGGGAGCACAGATACGCAGTATTTT. Its protein is CASSPGTGSTDTQYF.

This rearrangement joins TRBV7-2 to TRBJ2-3; TRBD2 matches 7 bases. V was pared by 2 bases and J by 3 bases, with 8 bases of the junction left unmatched. The CDR3 length is 16 residues. Germline CDR1 reads SGHTA; CDR2 reads FQGNSA. The DNA for the CDR3 is TGTGCCAGCAGCTTATTCGGGGGGATTGGGACAGATACGCAGTATTTT. It codes for CASSLFGGIGTDTQYF.

The DNA of the CDR3 is TGTGCCAGCAGCTTGTTGGGGGGCCAAGAGACCCAGTACTTC. This sequence encodes CASSLLGGQETQYF. This chain uses TRBV7-3 with TRBJ2-5, with D possibly TRBD2 on 6 matching bases. Looked up from germline, CDR1 is SGHTA and CDR2 is FQGTGA. V lost 3 bases, J lost 1 base, and 9 bases lay in between. The CDR3 extends over 14 amino acids.

This chain joins TRBV6-5 and TRBJ2-7, with D tentatively TRBD1 (6 bases). Germline V gives CDR1 MNHEY, CDR2 SVGAGI. The germline V and J ends were trimmed by 0 bases and 0 bases, with 12 bases remaining between them. This CDR3 is built from 16 residues. The CDR3 protein is CASSYSAAGASYEQYF. As DNA, the CDR3 is TGTGCCAGCAGTTACTCGGCGGCAGGGGCCTCCTACGAGCAGTACTTC.

The chain combines TRBV12-3 or TRBV12-4 with TRBJ1-2; no firm D call. Deletions cut 6 bases from V and 4 bases from J, with 12 bases between. The CDR3 has 13 residues. CDR3 sequence reads: CASRNDIVYGYTF. Here the CDR3 DNA reads TGTGCCAGCAGGAACGACATCGTCTATGGCTACACCTTC.

The chain uses TRBV18 and TRBJ2-6; D might be TRBD2 (5 bases). This CDR3 contains 15 residues. The germline CDR1 and CDR2 sequences are KGHSH and LQKENI. With 3 bases removed from V and 2 bases from J, the gap between germline ends came to 8 bases. The CDR3 spells CASSPGVTGANVLTF. The CDR3 coding sequence is TGTGCCAGCTCACCCGGGGTGACTGGGGCCAACGTCCTGACTTTC. The variable domain in full, with the rest retrieved from reference TRBV18 and TRBJ2-6, is NAGVMQNPRHLVRRRGQEARLRCSPMKGHSHVYWYRQLPEEGLKFMVYLQKENIIDESGMPKERFSAEFPKEGPSILRIQQVVRGDSAAYFCASSPGVTGANVLTFGAGSRLTVL.

The CDR3, as DNA: TGCGCCAGCAGCCAAGATCGAGGCGGGAGTTTAGCCGGGGAGCTGTTTTTT. Encoded protein: CASSQDRGGSLAGELFF. The V gene is TRBV4-1, the J gene TRBJ2-2, with TRBD2 identical over 7 bases. Germline-derived CDR1 and CDR2 are MGHRA and YSYEKL. The CDR3 sequence is 17 residues long. Trimming cost V 0 bases and J 6 bases; bases outside gene matches: 10.

As for this clone: One junction end does not reproduce the germline sequence, and a read error may be involved. CDR3 nucleotide sequence: TGTGCTAGCAGCTTAGTAGGGGGTAAAGGGGAAAAACTGTTTTTT. Protein: CASSLVGGKGEKLFF. The rearrangement uses TRBV7-7 and TRBJ1-4; a weak D match, TRBD1 (6 bases). Germline CDR1 SSHAT, CDR2 FNYEAQ (reference sequence). This CDR3 is built from 15 residues. Together with reference TRBV7-7 and TRBJ1-4, the CDR3 gives the full variable domain: GAGVSQSPRYKVTKRGQDVTLRCDPISSHATLYWYQQALGQGPEFLTYFNYEAQPDKSGLPSDRFSAERPEGSISTLTIQRTEQRDSAMYRCASSLVGGKGEKLFFGSGTQLSVL.

This clone occurred once. V and J are TRBV6-5 and TRBJ2-3; D may be TRBD1 (6 bases). Trimming cost V 8 bases and J 3 bases, with 12 bases left between them. The CDR3 is 13 amino acids. Germline V gene lookup returns CDR1 MNHEY and CDR2 SVGAGI. CDR3 DNA sequence: TGTGCCAGCTCCGACAGGCTGACAGATACGCAGTATTTT. Its translation: CASSDRLTDTQYF.